These 26 T cell receptor beta chains share one sample of origin, sequenced in a study of blood T cell repertoires in COVID-19. Using immunoSEQ multiplex PCR, the repertoire was profiled, and TCRdb retains in-frame clones only, with some absent. The repertoire holds hundreds of thousands of clones, with just over 85% as singletons. The sample taken for sequencing was peripheral blood. These receptors came from a man aged 45-65 years with COVID-19, enrolled during active disease.

This clone has just a few counts. The chain recombines TRBV15 with TRBJ1-3; the match to TRBD1 covers 8 bases. The CDR3 length is 17 residues. The junction had 8 bases not matched to a gene; V was cut back by 1 base and J by 3 bases. Germline CDR1 is LNHNV and CDR2 is YYDKDF (reference sequence). In DNA, the CDR3 is TGTGCCACCAGCAGAGTTACCGGGACAGGAGGTGGAAACACCATATATTTT. Translation gives CATSRVTGTGGGNTIYF.

This clone was found once. The chain links TRBV30 to TRBJ2-2; TRBD2 aligns across 11 bases. The germline CDR1 and CDR2 sequences are GTSNPN and SVGIG (reference sequence). Trimming cost V 5 bases and J 4 bases; bases outside gene matches: 3. The CDR3 runs to 14 residues. The DNA for the CDR3 is TGTGCCTGGGTAGCGGGAGGGGTCACCGGGGAGCTGTTTTTT. It encodes CAWVAGGVTGELFF.

The chain joins TRBV18 to TRBJ2-5; D unclear. Germline assignment: CDR1 KGHSH and CDR2 LQKENI. The CDR3 runs to 13 residues. V was trimmed by 2 bases and J by 7 bases, leaving 11 bases between them. CDR3 region: CASSPTPTGTQYF. CDR3 in DNA: TGTGCCAGCTCACCAACCCCAACCGGGACCCAGTACTTC.

This chain connects TRBV28 to TRBJ1-2, with 7 bases matching TRBD1. The junction had 5 bases not matched to a gene; V was cut back by 6 bases and J by 1 base. CDR1 is MDHEN and CDR2 is SYDVKM in the germline V gene. The CDR3 contains 14 residues. CDR3 sequence: CASSRDSDNYGYTF. The CDR3 coding sequence is TGTGCCAGCAGCCGGGACAGTGATAACTATGGCTACACCTTC.

The chain employs TRBV30 and TRBJ1-1; 8 nucleotides align to TRBD1. Germline V gene lookup returns CDR1 GTSNPN and CDR2 SVGIG (reference sequence). The CDR3 has 12 amino acids. V trimming: 8 bases; J trimming: 4 bases; junction bases outside the gene matches: 6. The CDR3 loop reads CAGRDRFTEAFF. The CDR3, as DNA: TGTGCCGGGCGGGACAGGTTCACTGAAGCTTTCTTT.

The chain joins TRBV28 to TRBJ1-6, with D maybe TRBD1 (5 bases). Germline-derived CDR1 and CDR2 are MDHEN and SYDVKM. The CDR3 spans 14 residues. Trimming cost V 3 bases and J 6 bases, with 9 bases left between them. The CDR3 loop reads CASSLGHGNSPLHF. The DNA for the CDR3 is TGTGCCAGCAGTTTGGGGCACGGTAATTCACCCCTCCACTTT. Filled out from reference TRBV28 and TRBJ1-6, the complete variable domain reads DVKVTQSSRYLVKRTGEKVFLECVQDMDHENMFWYRQDPGLGLRLIYFSYDVKMKEKGDIPEGYSVSREKKERFSLILESASTNQTSMYLCASSLGHGNSPLHFGNGTRLTVT.

The chain has TRBV6-2 or TRBV6-3 and TRBJ1-1; 9 nucleotides agree with TRBD1. The CDR3 has 14 amino acids. Germline V gene data show CDR1 as MNHEY and CDR2 as SVGEGT. V shed 4 bases, J shed 5 bases, and the junction held 5 bases outside the gene matches. This CDR3 reads CASSSTGGSTEAFF. For the CDR3, the DNA is TGTGCCAGCAGTTCCACAGGGGGCAGTACTGAAGCTTTCTTT.

The J gene is TRBJ2-1, the V gene TRBV7-9; 10 bases are shared with TRBD2. The CDR3 consists of 15 residues. CDR1 is SEHNR, CDR2 FQNEAQ, per germline (reference sequence). V gave up 6 bases and J gave up 2 bases; unmatched junction bases: 4. CDR3 amino acids: CASREREGPYNEQFF. As DNA, the CDR3 is TGTGCCAGCAGAGAGCGGGAGGGCCCCTACAATGAGCAGTTCTTC.

This clone was detected only once. J is TRBJ1-6 and V is TRBV7-9; 7 nucleotides align to TRBD1. J was trimmed by 0 bases and V by 4 bases; bases with no gene match: 0. Germline V CDR1 and CDR2: SEHNR, FQNEAQ (reference sequence). The CDR3 totals 15 residues. The DNA for the CDR3 is TGTGCCAGCAGCTGGGACAGCTCCTATAATTCACCCCTCCACTTT. It encodes CASSWDSSYNSPLHF.

The rearrangement links TRBV13 to TRBJ1-6; possible D gene TRBD1, 6 bases. CDR1 and CDR2 from the germline V gene are PRHDT and FYEKMQ (reference sequence). This CDR3 is built from 16 residues. Trimming stripped 3 bases from V and 10 bases from J, with 19 bases between. DNA for the CDR3: TGTGCCAGCAGCTTTAGCGGGCAGGGGAATCAGTCACCCCTCCACTTT. This sequence encodes CASSFSGQGNQSPLHF. The variable domain in full, completed from reference TRBV13 and TRBJ1-6, reads AAGVIQSPRHLIKEKRETATLKCYPIPRHDTVYWYQQGPGQDPQFLISFYEKMQSDKGSIPDRFSAQQFSDYHSELNMSSLELGDSALYFCASSFSGQGNQSPLHFGNGTRLTVT.

This clone was observed a single time. The J gene is TRBJ1-1, the V gene TRBV9, with D possibly TRBD1 on 5 matching bases. The CDR3 contains 14 residues. Germline-derived CDR1 and CDR2 are SGDLS and YYNGEE. V was pared by 0 bases and J by 5 bases, with 11 bases between. The CDR3 sequence: CASSVGGVRTEAFF. The CDR3 DNA reads as TGTGCCAGCAGCGTAGGGGGGGTAAGGACTGAAGCTTTCTTT.

The V gene is TRBV11-2, the J gene TRBJ2-2, with 8 bases aligning to TRBD1. The CDR3 has 15 residues. V lost 2 bases, J lost 7 bases, and 6 bases stayed unmatched. Germline assignment: CDR1 SGHAT and CDR2 FQNNGV. The CDR3 nucleotides are TGTGCCAGCAGCTTAACAGGGGGAACCGGCGGGGAGCTGTTTTTT. Protein product: CASSLTGGTGGELFF.

The rearrangement joins TRBV12-3 or TRBV12-4 to TRBJ1-6; D is ambiguous. With 2 bases removed from V and 8 bases from J, the gap between germline ends came to 7 bases. This CDR3 is built from 13 residues. The CDR3 sequence is CASSLKADSPLHF. The CDR3 DNA sequence: TGTGCCAGCAGTTTAAAGGCGGATTCACCCCTCCACTTT.

The chain has TRBV11-2 and TRBJ2-2, with 12 bases that match TRBD2. Germline trimming cut 1 base from V and 1 base from J; bases unmatched to any gene: 1. CDR3 length equals 17 residues. Looked up from germline, CDR1 is SGHAT and CDR2 is FQNNGV. The CDR3 nucleotides read TGTGCCAGCAGCTTAGGGGGACTAGCGGGGAACACCGGGGAGCTGTTTTTT. Its protein product is CASSLGGLAGNTGELFF.

On this clone itself: A read error may produce the germline difference seen at one junction end. The chain couples TRBV2 to TRBJ1-2; D is unresolved. Germline CDR1 is SNHLY and CDR2 is FYNNEI. This CDR3 spans 13 amino acids. The DNA for the CDR3 is TGTGCCAGCAGAGAAGACGGGAACTATGGCTACACCTTC. Its translation: CASREDGNYGYTF.

The chain joins TRBV29-1 to TRBJ2-3; no clear D gene. Looked up from germline, CDR1 is SQVTM and CDR2 is ANQGSEA. The CDR3 consists of 12 residues. The V end lost 5 bases, the J end lost 2 bases, and 8 bases lay between the germline ends. Written as DNA, the CDR3 is TGCAGCGTTCTACTTTACACAGATACGCAGTATTTT. Translated, it gives CSVLLYTDTQYF.

The chain joins TRBV6-1 to TRBJ2-7; D unresolved. Germline assignment: CDR1 MNHNS and CDR2 SASEGT. CDR3 size: 14 residues. V was shortened by 3 bases and J by 1 base, with 10 bases between the two germline ends. The CDR3 protein is CASSEISRSYEQYF. CDR3 nucleotides: TGTGCCAGCAGTGAGATTTCCAGGTCCTACGAGCAGTACTTC.

In DNA, the CDR3 is TGTGCCAGCAGTCCGGGACAGCGTAATGAAAAACTGTTTTTT. Translation gives CASSPGQRNEKLFF. The chain links TRBV7-8 to TRBJ1-4, with TRBD1 matching 7 bases. This CDR3 is 14 amino acids long. After removal of 6 bases from V and 4 bases from J, the junction contained 5 bases not matched to a gene. Germline V gene lookup returns CDR1 SGHVS and CDR2 FQNEAQ.

This clone showed up just once. Different DNA sequences within this sample yield the same CDR3. This rearrangement joins TRBV19 to TRBJ2-3; 9 bases are a match to TRBD1. Losses at the gene ends were 6 bases for V and 3 bases for J; bases not matched to a gene: 1. Germline V CDR1 and CDR2: LNHDA, SQIVND (reference sequence). The CDR3 runs to 13 residues. This chain's CDR3 is CASRDRGTDTQYF. The CDR3, as DNA: TGTGCCAGTAGGGACAGGGGAACAGATACGCAGTATTTT.

The V call is TRBV7-2, the J call TRBJ1-2, with 9 bases identical to TRBD1. Germline lookup yields CDR1 SGHTA and CDR2 FQGNSA. CDR3 length: 15 residues. With V trimmed by 1 base and J by 5 bases, 5 bases remained unmatched. CDR3 coding DNA: TGTGCCAGCAGCTTAGGGGGACAGGGAGGGTATGGCTACACCTTC. The encoded protein is CASSLGGQGGYGYTF.

The rearrangement joins TRBV11-2 to TRBJ2-4; TRBD2 might be the D (7 bases). CDR3 length equals 18 residues. V dropped 6 bases and J dropped 0 bases, with 21 bases sitting between them. The germline gives CDR1 SGHAT, CDR2 FQNNGV. CDR3 protein: CASSSLGGARGAKNIQYF. The CDR3 nucleotides read TGTGCCAGCAGTTCGTTGGGGGGGGCGCGCGGAGCCAAAAACATTCAGTACTTC.

J is TRBJ2-1 and V is TRBV5-1, with 9 bases aligning to TRBD1. The CDR3 sequence is 16 residues long. The V and J ends lost 5 bases and 2 bases, in that order; junction bases with no gene match: 8. Germline assignment: CDR1 SGHRS and CDR2 YFSETQ. The CDR3 DNA reads as TGCGCCAGCAGAAGCAGCGGGACAGGGCCCTACAATGAGCAGTTCTTC. As protein: CASRSSGTGPYNEQFF.

The chain couples TRBV5-1 to TRBJ1-3; D unclear. Trimming left V 0 bases short and J 9 bases short, with 22 bases between. Germline V gene sequence: CDR1 SGHRS, CDR2 YFSETQ. The CDR3 extends over 17 amino acids. The chain's CDR3 is CASSLAGPSFGEGTIYF. The CDR3 DNA sequence: TGCGCCAGCAGCTTGGCCGGGCCCTCCTTCGGGGAGGGCACCATATATTTT.

Notes on this clone: This likely reflects a read error, since a far larger clone is one base away. This chain links TRBV2 with TRBJ2-7, with D unresolved. The CDR3 is 11 amino acids. Trimming removed 4 bases from V and 3 bases from J, with 4 bases in between. In germline, CDR1 is SNHLY, CDR2 FYNNEI. The CDR3 bases are TGTGCCAGCAGTGTCAGCTACGAGCAGTACTTC. Residues: CASSVSYEQYF.

In this sample, this clone turned up once. The chain links TRBV6-6 to TRBJ1-2, with D perhaps TRBD1 (5 bases). The CDR3 contains 11 residues. V lost 8 bases and J 7 bases, leaving 11 bases between the germline ends. Germline V CDR1 and CDR2: MNHNY, SVGAGI (reference sequence). CDR3 sequence (DNA): TGTGCCAGCTCGGGGGATGGTGGCTACACCTTC. Translation gives CASSGDGGYTF.

This sequence joins TRBV4-2 and TRBJ2-3; 13 bases align to TRBD2. Germline V gene data show CDR1 as LGHNA and CDR2 as YNFKEQ. V gave up 4 bases and J gave up 7 bases; unmatched junction bases: 11. CDR3 length: 17 residues. The CDR3 DNA follows: TGTGCCAGCAGCCCCCGACTAGCGGGGGGCCTGGGGCATACGCAGTATTTT. It specifies CASSPRLAGGLGHTQYF.